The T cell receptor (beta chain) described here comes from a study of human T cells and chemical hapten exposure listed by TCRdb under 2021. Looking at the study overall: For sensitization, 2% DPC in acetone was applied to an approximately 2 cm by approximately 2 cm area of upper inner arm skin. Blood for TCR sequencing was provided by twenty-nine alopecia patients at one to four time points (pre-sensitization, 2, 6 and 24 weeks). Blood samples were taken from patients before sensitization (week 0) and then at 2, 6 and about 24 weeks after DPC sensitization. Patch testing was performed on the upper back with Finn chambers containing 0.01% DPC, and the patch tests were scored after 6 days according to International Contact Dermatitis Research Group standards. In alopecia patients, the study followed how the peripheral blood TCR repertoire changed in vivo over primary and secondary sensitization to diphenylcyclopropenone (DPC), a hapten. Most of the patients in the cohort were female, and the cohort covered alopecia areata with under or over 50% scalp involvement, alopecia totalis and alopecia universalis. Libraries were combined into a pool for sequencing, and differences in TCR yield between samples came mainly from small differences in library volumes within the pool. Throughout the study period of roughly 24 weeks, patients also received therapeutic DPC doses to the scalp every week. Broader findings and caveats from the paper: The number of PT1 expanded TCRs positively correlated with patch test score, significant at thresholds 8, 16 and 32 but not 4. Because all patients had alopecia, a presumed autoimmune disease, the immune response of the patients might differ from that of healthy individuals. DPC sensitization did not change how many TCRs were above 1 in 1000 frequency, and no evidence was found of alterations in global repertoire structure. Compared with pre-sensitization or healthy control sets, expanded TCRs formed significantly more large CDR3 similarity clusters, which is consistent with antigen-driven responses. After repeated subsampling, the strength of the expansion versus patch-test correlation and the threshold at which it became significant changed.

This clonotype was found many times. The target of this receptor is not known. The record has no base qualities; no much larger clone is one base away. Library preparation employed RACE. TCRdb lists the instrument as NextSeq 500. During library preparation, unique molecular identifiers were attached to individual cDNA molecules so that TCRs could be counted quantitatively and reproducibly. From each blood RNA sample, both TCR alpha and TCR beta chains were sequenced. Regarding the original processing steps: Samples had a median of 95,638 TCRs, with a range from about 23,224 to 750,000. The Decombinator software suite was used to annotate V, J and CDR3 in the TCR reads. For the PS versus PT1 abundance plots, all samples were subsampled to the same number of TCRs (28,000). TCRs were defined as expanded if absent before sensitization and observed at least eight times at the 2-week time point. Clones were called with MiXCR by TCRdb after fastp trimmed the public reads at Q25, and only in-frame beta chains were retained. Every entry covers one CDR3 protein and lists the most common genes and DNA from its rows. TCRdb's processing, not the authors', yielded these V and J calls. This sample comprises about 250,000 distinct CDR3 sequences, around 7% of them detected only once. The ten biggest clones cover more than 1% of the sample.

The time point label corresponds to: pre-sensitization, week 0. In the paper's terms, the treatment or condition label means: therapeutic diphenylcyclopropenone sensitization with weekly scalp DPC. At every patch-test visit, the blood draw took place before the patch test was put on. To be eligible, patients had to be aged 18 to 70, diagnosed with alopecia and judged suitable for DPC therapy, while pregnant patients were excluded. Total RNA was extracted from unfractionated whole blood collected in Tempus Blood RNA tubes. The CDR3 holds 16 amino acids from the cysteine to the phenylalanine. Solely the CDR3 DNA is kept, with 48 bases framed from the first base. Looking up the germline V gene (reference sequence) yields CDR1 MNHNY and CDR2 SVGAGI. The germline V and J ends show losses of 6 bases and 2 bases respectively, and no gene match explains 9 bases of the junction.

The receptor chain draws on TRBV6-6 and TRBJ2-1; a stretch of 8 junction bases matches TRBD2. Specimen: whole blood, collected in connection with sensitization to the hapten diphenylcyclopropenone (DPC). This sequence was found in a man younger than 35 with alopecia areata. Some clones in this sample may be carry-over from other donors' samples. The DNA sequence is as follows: TGTGCCAGCAGCCTAAGCGGGGGAGGACCCTACAATGAGCAGTTCTTC. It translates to CASSLSGGGPYNEQFF.